The TCR beta chain under discussion was sequenced for a study of blood T cell repertoires in COVID-19 (dated by TCRdb to 2019 to 2021). With regard to the full study: Samples from collaborators originated in the United States, Italy and Spain and spanned both the acute and convalescent phases of COVID-19. The prospective study material was composed of cDNA or gDNA derived from T cells, B-cell-depleted T cells, or PBMCs. The dataset comprised deeply sampled blood TCRbeta repertoires from subjects exposed to, actively infected with, or recovered from COVID-19. A freely available public database, intended as a resource for researchers studying the immune response to SARS-CoV-2, is where the repertoires were released. Samples came from the ongoing ImmuneRACE study (first 160 participants) plus 1,254 subjects from 6 global collaborators. A de-identified subject ID, COVID-19 status, age in years and sex were almost always included in the sample metadata. HLA class I and class II types, where available, came from metadata supplied by the sample provider rather than from assay-based typing. What the study reported, not specific to this receptor: How much clinical and demographic metadata was included differed by source and by participant, and the metadata was provided uncurated.

Comments on this clone: Its binding antigen is unknown. Within one base of it there is no much larger clone, and no base qualities were kept.

Whole blood was collected in K2EDTA tubes by collaborating institutions according to the institutions' own protocols. Collaborator samples were shipped for TCRbeta analysis as frozen whole blood, isolated PBMCs, or DNA extracted from either sample type. TCRbeta CDR3 regions were amplified from genomic DNA using the immunoSEQ Assay, a bias-controlled multiplex PCR. The study's own analysis went as follows. Within the assay, amplification of reference gene primers was used to estimate how many nucleated cells each sample contained. To quantify the absolute abundance of each unique TCRbeta CDR3 rearrangement, sequence reads were collapsed and filtered. Productive Simpson clonality was computed per sample as the square root of Simpson's diversity index over productive rearrangements. TCRdb carries this immuneACCESS record with in-frame sequences only. Its versions omit some clonotypes, under half of them owing to an unresolved V gene in the studies checked, with the rest unexplained. V, J and clone size are taken as reported in that table, and D and trimming were inferred from the DNA itself. The sample includes nearly 80,000 clones, with about nine tenths observed a single time. Clones ranked in the top ten supply about 0.83% of the sample.

Including cysteine and phenylalanine, the CDR3 has 12 amino acids. Kept here is only the CDR3 DNA, which spans 36 bases and is read in frame from base 1. The CDR1 and CDR2 encoded by the germline V gene (reference sequence) are LGHDT and YNNKEL. Relative to germline, V is 3 bases shorter and J is 5 bases shorter, with 7 bases between their ends. The sample consisted of peripheral blood. The chain employs TRBV3-1 (or the pseudogene TRBV3-2) and TRBJ1-2; the D gene assignment is ambiguous. This TCR came from a woman of 80 years or more with acute or convalescent COVID-19. Here is the DNA: TGTGCCAGCAGCCAGGTGAGGTATGGCTACACCTTC. Its coded protein is CASSQVRYGYTF.